This T cell receptor beta chain was documented in a study of blood T cell repertoires in COVID-19. TCRdb keeps only in-frame clones here, not all; method: immunoSEQ multiplex PCR. The sample holds about 120,000 clones, over 85% seen once. The CDR3 has 15 residues. The germline gives CDR1 MNHEY, CDR2 SMNVEV (reference sequence). Trimming removed 4 bases from V and 4 bases from J, with 16 bases in between. The receptor was derived from a man aged 45-65 years with active COVID-19. Sequencing input: peripheral blood. The chain employs TRBV27 and TRBJ2-5, with D tentatively TRBD2 (5 bases). The chain's CDR3 is CASSSWVGKSETQYF. In DNA form, the CDR3 reads TGTGCCAGCAGTTCATGGGTCGGGAAATCAGAGACCCAGTACTTC.